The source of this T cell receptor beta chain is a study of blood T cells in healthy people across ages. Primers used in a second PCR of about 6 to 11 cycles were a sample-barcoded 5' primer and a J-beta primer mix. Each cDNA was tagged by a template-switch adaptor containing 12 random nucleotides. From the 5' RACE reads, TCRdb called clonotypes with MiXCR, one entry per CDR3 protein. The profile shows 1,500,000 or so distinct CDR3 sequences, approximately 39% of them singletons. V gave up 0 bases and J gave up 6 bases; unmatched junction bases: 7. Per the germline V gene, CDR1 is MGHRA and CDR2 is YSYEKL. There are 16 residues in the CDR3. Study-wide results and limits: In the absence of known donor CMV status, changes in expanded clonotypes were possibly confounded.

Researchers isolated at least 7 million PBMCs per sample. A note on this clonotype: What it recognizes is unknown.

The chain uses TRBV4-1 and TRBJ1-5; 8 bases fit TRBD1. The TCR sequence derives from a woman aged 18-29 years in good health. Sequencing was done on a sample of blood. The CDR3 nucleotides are TGCGCCAGCAGCCAAGACAGGGGGCTGTCGGGTCAGCCCCAGCATTTT. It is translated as CASSQDRGLSGQPQHF.